Sequencing of this TCR beta chain was carried out in a study of T cell responses to AZD1222 COVID-19 vaccine. Study in general: Second doses at about 4 or about 12 weeks were pooled.

This clone turned up a few times. The V and J ends lost 2 bases and 5 bases respectively, with 6 bases between them. The CDR3 has 12 amino acids. Germline assignment: CDR1 SGHTA and CDR2 FQGNSA. Profiled with immunoSEQ multiplex PCR; TCRdb holds only in-frame clones, not every one. The table records 130,000 to 150,000 clones, about 88% of them present only once. The sequence derives from an adult in good health. The sample in question was peripheral blood, obtained on day 0 of AZD1222 vaccination. The rearrangement links TRBV7-2 to TRBJ1-1; D is ambiguous. CDR3 amino acids: CASSLIQTEAFF. CDR3 nucleotide sequence: TGTGCCAGCAGCTTAATCCAGACTGAAGCTTTCTTT.